This record covers a single TCR beta chain. What it binds is unknown. Per donor, one heparinised blood draw averaged approximately 120 mL. Sorted CD4+ subsets: naive, central memory, regulatory, stem cell-like memory (CD45RO/CCR7/CD25/CD127/CD95/CD27 panel). Every isolated RNA sample was fully reverse transcribed, so sequencing captured expressed TCRB transcripts. Profiled with immunoSEQ multiplex PCR; TCRdb holds only in-frame clones, not every one. The sample includes 150,000 to 200,000 clones, over 55% seen only once; the top ten take approximately 0.089%. These data are taken from a study of beta chain features in type 1 diabetes. Findings of the study overall: Across all four CD4+ subsets, people with type 1 diabetes showed modestly shorter TCRB CDR3s.

Germline values: CDR1 GTSNPN, CDR2 SVGIG (reference sequence). V lost 1 base to trimming and J lost 3 bases, with 10 bases between them. The CDR3 extends over 14 amino acids. The source material was naive CD4+ T cells from blood. The chain is built from TRBV30 and TRBJ2-1; D is uncertain. This TCR was recovered from a man in his thirties or forties with type 1 diabetes. In DNA, the CDR3 is TGTGCCTGGAGTGGGTCCAGGAGCTACAATGAGCAGTTCTTC. Translation gives CAWSGSRSYNEQFF.